The following is a T cell receptor beta chain sequence with its context. The antigen is not known. The 5'RACE method, run with constant-segment primers, produced TCR alpha and TCR beta cDNA libraries (carrying sample barcodes and UMIs). Using its own MiXCR run on the 5' RACE reads, TCRdb lists one record per CDR3 protein. This repertoire shows under 150,000 distinct CDR3 sequences, about a fifth found once; its top ten account for about two fifths. The data were taken from a study of T-cell memory formation after mild COVID-19. The CDR3 consists of 12 residues. V was pared by 9 bases and J by 2 bases, with 2 bases of the junction left unmatched. Germline CDR1 and CDR2: KGHDR and SFDVKD. Whole-study results and caveats: Largely, contracting CD4+ clones fell within CM and EM, and contracting CD8+ clones within EMRA.

The TCR comes from a man aged 18 to 29 who had mild COVID-19 (a few samples of this study predate the infection). Cell type and time point are not known. The sequenced sample consisted of PBMCs or a T cell subset sorted from them (not recorded which). The V and J genes are TRBV24-1 and TRBJ1-1; 7 bases agree with TRBD1. CDR3 in amino acids: CATQGENTEAFF. The CDR3 nucleotides read TGTGCCACCCAGGGGGAAAACACTGAAGCTTTCTTT.